Sequencing of this T cell receptor beta chain was carried out in a study of cytomegalovirus exposure and HLA in healthy donors. Primers: 60 Vbeta forward and 13 Jbeta reverse. Repertoires were generated with immunoSEQ multiplex PCR, while TCRdb's copy carries only in-frame clones and drops some. This sample's table has some 31,000 clones. In regard to this clone: Antigen unknown.

Study outcomes and limitations: It was reportedly the case that the classifier diagnosed cytomegalovirus status with high specificity and sensitivity. Across donors, presence/absence analyses took sequencing depth to be roughly uniform.

Sequences were obtained from PBMCs. This receptor was obtained from a woman aged 40 to 49 in good health and CMV-seropositive.

CDR3 coding DNA: TGCGCCAGCAGCCCGGGACTAGCGGGACTAAGGACAGATACGCAGTATTTT. It encodes CASSPGLAGLRTDTQYF. The chain combines TRBV5-1 with TRBJ2-3; the match to TRBD2 covers 13 bases. CDR1 and CDR2 (germline): SGHRS, YFSETQ. With V trimmed by 4 bases and J by 3 bases, 8 bases remained unmatched. This CDR3 has 17 residues. The variable domain in full, completed from reference TRBV5-1 and TRBJ2-3, reads KAGVTQTPRYLIKTRGQQVTLSCSPISGHRSVSWYQQTPGQGLQFLFEYFSETQRNKGNFPGRFSGRQFSNSRSEMNVSTLELGDSALYLCASSPGLAGLRTDTQYFGPGTRLTVL.